This T cell receptor beta chain was observed in a study of blood T cell repertoires in COVID-19. Study background: COVID-19 samples collected from the United States, Italy and Spain covered acute and convalescent phases. Sources were T cells, B-cell-depleted T cells, or PBMCs; the material itself was cDNA or gDNA.

In the study's own analysis: Amplifying reference gene primers gave estimates of nucleated cell counts. Measured with immunoSEQ multiplex PCR; TCRdb has only the in-frame clones, and not every one. That table furnishes V, J and clone size, whereas the DNA furnished D and trimming. Of some 20,000 clones in the sample, about 90% were seen once. The CDR3 sequence is 13 residues long. CDR1 and CDR2 from the germline V gene are SQVTM and ANQGSEA. Trimming shortened V by 2 bases and J by 4 bases, and 11 bases separated the two germline ends. The rearrangement uses TRBV29-1 and TRBJ1-1; D is perhaps TRBD1 (5 bases). The TCR was taken from a man in his sixties or seventies with acute or convalescent COVID-19. The sample was peripheral blood. CDR3 in amino acids: CSVELVGGTEAFF. The DNA of the CDR3 is TGCAGCGTTGAATTGGTGGGGGGCACTGAAGCTTTCTTT.